This T cell receptor (beta chain) came from a study of T cell changes during pregnancy in multiple sclerosis. TCRdb's table, derived via immunoSEQ multiplex PCR, lists solely in-frame clones and lacks some. The sample yields 95,000 to 100,000 clones, roughly nine tenths seen once. Germline CDR1 is MNHEY and CDR2 is SMNVEV (reference sequence). CDR3 length: 12 amino acids. Trimming took off 5 bases at V and 5 bases at J, with 7 bases between the two ends. This clonotype originated in a female donor in good health, enrolled as a control in a pregnancy study. The chain is built from TRBV27 and TRBJ2-1; D gene uncertain. The input for sequencing was peripheral blood, taken after pregnancy. The CDR3 protein is CASSPSDNEQFF. The CDR3 bases are TGTGCCAGCAGTCCGAGTGACAATGAGCAGTTCTTC.